The next 3 T cell receptor beta chains were all read from a single sample in a study of cytomegalovirus exposure and HLA in healthy donors. The data were produced by immunoSEQ multiplex PCR, yet TCRdb's version contains in-frame clones alone and is incomplete. The top ten hold approximately 7% of the sample, which has around 180,000 clones, more than 80% seen once. Input material: PBMCs. These TCRs come from a man younger than 35 in good health and CMV-seropositive.

This clone has more than one count but fewer than ten. The chain joins TRBV29-1 to TRBJ2-5, with 10 nucleotides matching TRBD2. CDR1 and CDR2 (germline): SQVTM, ANQGSEA. This CDR3 has 15 residues. J lost 4 bases, V lost 4 bases, and 9 bases had no gene match. CDR3 DNA: TGCAGCGTTGGTAGCGGGAGGTGGATGGGAGAGACCCAGTACTTC. Its protein is CSVGSGRWMGETQYF. Supplemented by reference TRBV29-1 and TRBJ2-5, the full variable domain reads SAVISQKPSRDICQRGTSLTIQCQVDSQVTMMFWYRQQPGQSLTLIATANQGSEATYESGFVIDKFPISRPNLTFSTLTVSNMSPEDSSIYLCSVGSGRWMGETQYFGPGTRLLVL.

This chain joins TRBV10-3 and TRBJ2-1, with 8 bases that match TRBD1. V lost 6 bases to trimming and J lost 4 bases; unmatched junction nucleotides: 5. Germline CDR1 ENHRY, CDR2 SYGVKD. The CDR3 sequence is 14 residues long. The CDR3 sequence is CAISQDRAYNEQFF. The CDR3, as DNA: TGTGCCATCAGCCAGGACAGGGCTTACAATGAGCAGTTCTTC.

This chain connects TRBV25-1 to TRBJ2-2; D may be TRBD2 (6 bases). The CDR3 loop spans 17 amino acids. Germline values: CDR1 MGHDK, CDR2 SYGVNS. V shed 1 base and J shed 3 bases, with 15 bases lying between them. CDR3 nucleotides: TGTGCCAGCAGTGAATCAACCGGAGGGATAGACACCGGGGAGCTGTTTTTT. Its translation is CASSESTGGIDTGELFF.